The present T cell receptor (beta chain) was sequenced within a study of blood T cell repertoires in COVID-19. Looking at the study overall: Both acute and convalescent COVID-19 samples were obtained from the United States, Italy and Spain.

The repertoire was sequenced with immunoSEQ multiplex PCR; TCRdb's copy has only in-frame clones and lacks some. The sample lists 250,000 to 350,000 clones; roughly 90% were seen once. The CDR3 is 17 amino acids. Trimming removed 0 bases from V and 7 bases from J; junction bases left unmatched: 7. Germline assignment: CDR1 MGHRA and CDR2 YSYEKL. This chain links TRBV4-1 with TRBJ1-6, with TRBD1 identical over 9 bases. The receptor comes from a woman in her thirties with active or convalescent COVID-19. The sample taken for sequencing was peripheral blood. In nucleotides, the CDR3 is TGCGCCAGCAGCCAAGATGGGACAGGGCCGGGAAATTCACCCCTCCACTTT. Translating gives CASSQDGTGPGNSPLHF.